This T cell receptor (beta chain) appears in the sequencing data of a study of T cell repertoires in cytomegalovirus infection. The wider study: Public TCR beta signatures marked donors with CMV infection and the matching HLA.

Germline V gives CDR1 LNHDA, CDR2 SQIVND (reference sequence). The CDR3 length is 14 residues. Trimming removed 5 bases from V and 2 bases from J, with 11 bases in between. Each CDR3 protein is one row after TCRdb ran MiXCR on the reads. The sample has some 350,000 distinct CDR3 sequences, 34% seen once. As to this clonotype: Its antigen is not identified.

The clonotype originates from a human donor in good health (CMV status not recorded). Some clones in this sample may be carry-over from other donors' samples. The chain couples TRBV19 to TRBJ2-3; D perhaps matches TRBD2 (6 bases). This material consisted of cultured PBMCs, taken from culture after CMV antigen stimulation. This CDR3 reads CASSPTRATDTQYF. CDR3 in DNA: TGTGCCAGTAGTCCGACTAGGGCCACAGATACGCAGTATTTT.